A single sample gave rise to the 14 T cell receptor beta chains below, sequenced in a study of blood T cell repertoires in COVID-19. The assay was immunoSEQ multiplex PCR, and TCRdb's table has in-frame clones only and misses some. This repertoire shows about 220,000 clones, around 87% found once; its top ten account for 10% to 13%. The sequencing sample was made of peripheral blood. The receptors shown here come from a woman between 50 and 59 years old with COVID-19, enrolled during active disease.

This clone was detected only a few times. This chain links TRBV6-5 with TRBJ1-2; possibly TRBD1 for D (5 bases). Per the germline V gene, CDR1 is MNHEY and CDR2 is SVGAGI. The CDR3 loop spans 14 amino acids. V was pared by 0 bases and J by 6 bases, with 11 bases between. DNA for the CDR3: TGTGCCAGCAGTTACTCGCCCAGGGTAAATGGCTACACCTTC. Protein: CASSYSPRVNGYTF.

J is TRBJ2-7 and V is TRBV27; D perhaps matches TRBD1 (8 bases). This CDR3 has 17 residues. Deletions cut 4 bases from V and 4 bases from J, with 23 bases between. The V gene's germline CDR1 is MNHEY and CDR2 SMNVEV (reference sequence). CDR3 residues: CASSSHRGSGVMYEQYF. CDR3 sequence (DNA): TGTGCCAGCAGTTCCCACAGGGGGAGCGGGGTCATGTACGAGCAGTACTTC.

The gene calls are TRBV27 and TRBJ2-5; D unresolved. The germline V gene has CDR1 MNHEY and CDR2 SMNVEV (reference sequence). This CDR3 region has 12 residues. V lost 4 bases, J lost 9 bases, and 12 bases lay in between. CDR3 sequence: CASSSLLGAQYF. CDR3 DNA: TGTGCCAGCAGTTCCCTCCTTGGAGCCCAGTACTTC.

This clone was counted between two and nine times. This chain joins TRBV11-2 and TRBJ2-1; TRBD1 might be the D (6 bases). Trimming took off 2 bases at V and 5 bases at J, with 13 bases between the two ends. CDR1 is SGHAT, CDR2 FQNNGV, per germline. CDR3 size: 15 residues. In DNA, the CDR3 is TGTGCCAGCAGCTTAACGATGACAGGCCACAATGAGCAGTTCTTC. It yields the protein CASSLTMTGHNEQFF.

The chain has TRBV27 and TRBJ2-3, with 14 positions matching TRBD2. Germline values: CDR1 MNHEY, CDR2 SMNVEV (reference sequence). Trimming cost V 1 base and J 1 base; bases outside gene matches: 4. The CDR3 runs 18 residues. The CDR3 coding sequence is TGTGCCAGCAGTTTATACGGACTAGCGGGGGGTCGCACAGATACGCAGTATTTT. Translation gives CASSLYGLAGGRTDTQYF.

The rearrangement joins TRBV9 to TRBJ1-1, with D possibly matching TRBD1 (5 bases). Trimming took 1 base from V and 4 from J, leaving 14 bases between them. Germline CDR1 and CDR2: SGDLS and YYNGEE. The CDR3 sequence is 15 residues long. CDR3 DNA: TGTGCCAGCAGCGTACTCCCGGGCGGGGGCACTGAAGCTTTCTTT. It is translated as CASSVLPGGGTEAFF.

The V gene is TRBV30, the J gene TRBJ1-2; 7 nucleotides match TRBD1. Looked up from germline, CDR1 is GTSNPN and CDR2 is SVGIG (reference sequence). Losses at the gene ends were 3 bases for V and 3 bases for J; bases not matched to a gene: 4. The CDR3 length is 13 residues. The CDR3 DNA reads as TGTGCCTGGAGCCAAGACAGGGACTATGGCTACACCTTC. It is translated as CAWSQDRDYGYTF.

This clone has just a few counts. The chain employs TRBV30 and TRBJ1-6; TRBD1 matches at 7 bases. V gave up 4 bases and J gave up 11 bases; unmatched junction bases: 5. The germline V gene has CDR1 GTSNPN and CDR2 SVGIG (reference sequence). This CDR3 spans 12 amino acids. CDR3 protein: CAWKEGATPLHF. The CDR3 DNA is TGTGCCTGGAAAGAGGGGGCTACACCCCTCCACTTT.

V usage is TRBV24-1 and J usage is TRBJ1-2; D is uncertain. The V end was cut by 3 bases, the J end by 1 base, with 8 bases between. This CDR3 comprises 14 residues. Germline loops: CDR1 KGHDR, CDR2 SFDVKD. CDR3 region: CATSDQQLNYGYTF. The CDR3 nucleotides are TGTGCCACCAGTGATCAACAGCTTAACTATGGCTACACCTTC.

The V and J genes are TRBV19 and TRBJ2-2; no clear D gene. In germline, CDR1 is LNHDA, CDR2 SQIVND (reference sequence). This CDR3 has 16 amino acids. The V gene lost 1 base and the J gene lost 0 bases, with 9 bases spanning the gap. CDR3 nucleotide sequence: TGTGCCAGTAGTATAGGGCGGAGTCCGAACACCGGGGAGCTGTTTTTT. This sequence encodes CASSIGRSPNTGELFF.

DNA for the CDR3: TGTGCCAGCAGTGTCAGGGGTAGCTCCGCTATAGCCAAAAACATTCAGTACTTC. This codes for CASSVRGSSAIAKNIQYF. V and J are TRBV27 and TRBJ2-4; D might be TRBD1 (6 bases). Germline CDR1 is MNHEY and CDR2 is SMNVEV (reference sequence). V was shortened by 5 bases and J by 0 bases, with 20 bases between the two germline ends. The CDR3 covers 18 residues.

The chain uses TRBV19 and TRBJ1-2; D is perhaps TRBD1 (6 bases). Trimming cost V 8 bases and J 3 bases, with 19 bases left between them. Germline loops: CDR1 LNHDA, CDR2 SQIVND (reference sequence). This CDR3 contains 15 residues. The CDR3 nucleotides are TGTGCCAGTCGTGGGGGGGCGACGACATACTATGGCTACACCTTC. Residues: CASRGGATTYYGYTF.

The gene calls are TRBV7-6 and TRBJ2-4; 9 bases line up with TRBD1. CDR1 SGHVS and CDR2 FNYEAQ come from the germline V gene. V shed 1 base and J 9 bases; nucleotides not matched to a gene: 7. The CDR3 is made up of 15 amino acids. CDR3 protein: CASSLEGQGYGIQYF. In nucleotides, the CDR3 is TGTGCCAGCAGCTTAGAGGGACAGGGATACGGCATTCAGTACTTC.

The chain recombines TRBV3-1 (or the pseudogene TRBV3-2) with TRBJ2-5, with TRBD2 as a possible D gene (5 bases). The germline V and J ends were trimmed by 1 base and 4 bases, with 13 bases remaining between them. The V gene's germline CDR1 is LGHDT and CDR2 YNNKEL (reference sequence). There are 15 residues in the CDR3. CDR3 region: CASSQVRGERETQYF. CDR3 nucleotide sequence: TGTGCCAGCAGCCAAGTACGGGGAGAGAGAGAGACCCAGTACTTC.